The rows below give T cell receptor beta chains drawn from one sample of a study of shared clonotypes between healthy human individuals. Profiling relied on immunoSEQ multiplex PCR, and the TCRdb table lists in-frame clones only, not all of them. The sample has roughly 520,000 clones; around 96% are singletons. Sequencing was performed on naive CD4+ T cells sorted from blood. The receptor source for this set is a young woman in good health. The CDR3 runs from the conserved cysteine through the conserved F or W. D genes are given only for firm matches. For some rows the clone size is stated as once, few or many, or as a class when expanded; others skip it.

J gene	clone size	V gene	D gene	CDR3 protein	CDR3 DNA
TRBJ2-7	.	TRBV14	.	CASSQIAALPSVHEQYF	TGTGCCAGCAGCCAAATTGCGGCTCTCCCTTCGGTCCACGAGCAGTACTTC
TRBJ2-1	.	TRBV21-1	.	CASSKTGTAQFF	TGTGCCAGCAGCAAAACCGGGACAGCGCAGTTCTTC
TRBJ2-5	.	TRBV30	.	CALQAGETQYF	TGTGCACTCCAGGCGGGAGAGACCCAGTACTTC
TRBJ2-5	.	TRBV2	TRBD1	CASARTGEGETQYF	TGTGCCAGCGCCCGGACAGGGGAGGGGGAGACCCAGTACTTC
TRBJ2-7	.	TRBV14	.	CASSMFRDNGPYEQYF	TGTGCCAGCAGCATGTTCCGGGACAACGGACCCTACGAGCAGTACTTC
TRBJ2-3	.	TRBV19	TRBD2	CASSIALAGADTQYF	TGTGCCAGTAGTATCGCCCTAGCGGGTGCCGATACGCAGTATTTT
TRBJ1-1	.	TRBV7-9	.	CASSIIQGSTEAFF	TGTGCCAGCAGCATTATCCAGGGAAGCACTGAAGCTTTCTTT
TRBJ1-2	.	TRBV18	.	CASSPDRTNYGYTF	TGTGCCAGCTCACCAGACAGGACTAACTATGGCTACACCTTC
TRBJ2-7	.	TRBV11-3	.	CASSLEGSYEQYF	TGTGCCAGCAGCTTAGAGGGGTCCTACGAGCAGTACTTC
TRBJ2-5	.	TRBV28	TRBD1	CASSLIGRRDSLKRTQYF	TGTGCCAGCAGTTTGATAGGGCGCCGGGACAGTCTAAAGCGGACCCAGTACTTC
TRBJ1-1	.	TRBV28	TRBD1	CASEGAIEAFF	TGTGCCAGCGAGGGGGCTATTGAAGCTTTCTTT
TRBJ2-7	.	TRBV6-1	.	CASSESGLTYEQYF	TGTGCCAGCAGTGAATCCGGGTTAACCTACGAGCAGTACTTC
TRBJ1-4	.	TRBV10-3	.	CASAGEGTNEKLFF	TGTGCCAGCGCCGGGGAAGGAACTAATGAAAAACTGTTTTTT
TRBJ2-7	.	TRBV5-1	.	CASSSRDWNSYEQYF	TGCGCCAGCAGCTCCCGGGACTGGAACTCCTACGAGCAGTACTTC
TRBJ2-7	.	TRBV29-1	TRBD2	CSVAILADSYEQYF	TGCAGCGTTGCTATCCTAGCGGACTCCTACGAGCAGTACTTC
TRBJ2-7	few	TRBV7-9	TRBD2	CASSFGTSGYPYEQYF	TGTGCCAGCAGCTTCGGGACTAGCGGATACCCCTACGAGCAGTACTTC
TRBJ1-5	.	TRBV28	.	CASSERRKGDQPQHF	TGTGCCAGCAGTGAGAGGCGAAAGGGAGATCAGCCCCAGCATTTT
TRBJ2-3	.	TRBV28	.	CASSPGDTDTQYF	TGTGCCAGCAGTCCTGGCGACACAGATACGCAGTATTTT
TRBJ2-5	.	TRBV7-7	.	CASRSGETQYF	TGTGCCAGCCGCTCCGGGGAGACCCAGTACTTC
TRBJ1-2	.	TRBV7-6	.	CASSLVAGIGYGYTF	TGTGCCAGCAGCTTAGTAGCGGGGATCGGCTATGGCTACACCTTC